Below, 7 T cell receptor beta chains from the same sample are listed, as sequenced in a study of shared clonotypes between healthy human individuals. The data were produced by immunoSEQ multiplex PCR, yet TCRdb's version contains in-frame clones alone and is incomplete. The sample records under 1 million clones, just over 95% being singletons. Only CD45RO-negative cells positively selected for CCR7 counted as naive CD8 cells, so terminally differentiated effector memory CD45RA+ cells were excluded. The material sequenced was naive CD8+ T cells sorted from blood. All receptors come from a man aged 25-40 years in good health.

CDR3 sequence reads: CASSWGLAGDYEQYF. Written as DNA, the CDR3 is TGCGCCAGCAGTTGGGGACTAGCGGGAGACTACGAGCAGTACTTC. V usage is TRBV10-2 and J usage is TRBJ2-7; 14 nucleotides agree with TRBD2. This CDR3 is built from 15 residues. Germline CDR1 WSHSY, CDR2 SAAADI. Germline trimming cut 5 bases from V and 3 bases from J; bases unmatched to any gene: 3.

The chain is built from TRBV19 and TRBJ2-7; maybe TRBD2 (5 bases). The CDR3 has 14 amino acids. Germline values: CDR1 LNHDA, CDR2 SQIVND (reference sequence). V dropped 6 bases and J dropped 2 bases, with 14 bases sitting between them. The CDR3 coding sequence is TGTGCCAGTAGCGGGATATGGGGTACCTACGAGCAGTACTTC. It codes for CASSGIWGTYEQYF.

A word on this clone: Other DNA sequences in this specimen translate into the identical CDR3. The rearrangement links TRBV6-5 to TRBJ1-5; 8 bases are a match to TRBD1. V lost 4 bases, J lost 4 bases, and 3 bases stayed unmatched. In germline, CDR1 is MNHEY, CDR2 SVGAGI. The CDR3 is 14 amino acids. The CDR3: CASSSGTGNQPQHF. The DNA of the CDR3 is TGTGCCAGCAGTTCCGGGACAGGTAATCAGCCCCAGCATTTT.

J is TRBJ1-1 and V is TRBV7-3; TRBD1 might be the D (6 bases). This CDR3 has 14 residues. V shed 1 base and J shed 4 bases, with 10 bases lying between them. Germline CDR1 reads SGHTA; CDR2 reads FQGTGA. In DNA, the CDR3 is TGTGCCAGCAGCTTAAGCAGGGGTGGCACTGAAGCTTTCTTT. Translating it yields CASSLSRGGTEAFF. Based on the CDR3 plus reference TRBV7-3 and TRBJ1-1, the full variable domain is GAGVSQTPSNKVTEKGKYVELRCDPISGHTALYWYRQSLGQGPEFLIYFQGTGAADDSGLPNDRFFAVRPEGSVSTLKIQRTERGDSAVYLCASSLSRGGTEAFFGQGTRLTVV.

The genes are TRBV27 and TRBJ2-3, with 7 bases that match TRBD2. This CDR3 is 14 amino acids long. Unmatched junction bases numbered 8, after V lost 6 bases and J lost 5 bases. Germline V lookup: CDR1 MNHEY, CDR2 SMNVEV (reference sequence). This chain's CDR3 is CASRKPGLRDTQYF. The CDR3 DNA reads as TGTGCCAGCAGGAAACCGGGACTACGAGATACGCAGTATTTT.

The V gene is TRBV27, the J gene TRBJ2-3, with D unresolved. Germline V gives CDR1 MNHEY, CDR2 SMNVEV (reference sequence). Trimming shortened V by 5 bases and J by 1 base, and 13 bases separated the two germline ends. This CDR3 has 15 residues. The CDR3 DNA reads as TGTGCCAGCAGTCCAGCCATCCTTCGCACAGATACGCAGTATTTT. As protein: CASSPAILRTDTQYF.

CDR3 sequence: CATSRGIGETQYF. The DNA for the CDR3 is TGTGCCACCAGCAGAGGGATAGGAGAGACCCAGTACTTC. This rearrangement joins TRBV15 to TRBJ2-5; no definite D call. The CDR3 contains 13 residues. The germline V and J ends were trimmed by 1 base and 4 bases, with 7 bases remaining between them. CDR1 and CDR2 from the germline V gene are LNHNV and YYDKDF (reference sequence). The variable domain in full, completed from reference TRBV15 and TRBJ2-5, reads DAMVIQNPRYQVTQFGKPVTLSCSQTLNHNVMYWYQQKSSQAPKLLFHYYDKDFNNEADTPDNFQSRRPNTSFCFLDIRSPGLGDTAMYLCATSRGIGETQYFGPGTRLLVL.